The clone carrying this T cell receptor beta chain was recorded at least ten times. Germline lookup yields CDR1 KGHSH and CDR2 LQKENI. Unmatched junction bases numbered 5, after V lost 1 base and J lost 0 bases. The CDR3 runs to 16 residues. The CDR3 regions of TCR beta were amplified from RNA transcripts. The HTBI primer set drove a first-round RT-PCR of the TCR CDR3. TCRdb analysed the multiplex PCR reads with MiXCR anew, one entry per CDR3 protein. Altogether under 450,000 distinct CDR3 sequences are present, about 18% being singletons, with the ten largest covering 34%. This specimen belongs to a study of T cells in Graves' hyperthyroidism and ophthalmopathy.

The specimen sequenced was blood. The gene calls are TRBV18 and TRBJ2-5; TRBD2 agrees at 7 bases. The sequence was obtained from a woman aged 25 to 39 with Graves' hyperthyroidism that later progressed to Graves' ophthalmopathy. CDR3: CASSPLAGDYQETQYF. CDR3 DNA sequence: TGTGCCAGCTCACCACTCGCGGGGGACTACCAAGAGACCCAGTACTTC. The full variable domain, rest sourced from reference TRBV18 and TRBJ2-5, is NAGVMQNPRHLVRRRGQEARLRCSPMKGHSHVYWYRQLPEEGLKFMVYLQKENIIDESGMPKERFSAEFPKEGPSILRIQQVVRGDSAAYFCASSPLAGDYQETQYFGPGTRLLVL.